The 20 T cell receptor beta chains in this list originate from one sample, sequenced in a study of PD-1 blockade in classical Hodgkin lymphoma. Exposure to brentuximab vedotin varied, and each patient had relapsed following autologous stem cell transplantation. Assay: immunoSEQ multiplex PCR; the TCRdb copy retains only in-frame clones and omits some. The table lists tens of thousands of clones, roughly 82% of them singletons, with around 30% in the top ten. Sequencing used peripheral blood mononuclear cells (PBMCs), obtained at baseline. Receptors originate from a human donor with classical Hodgkin lymphoma.

This chain links TRBV6-5 with TRBJ2-7; D gene ambiguous. This CDR3 comprises 14 residues. Germline CDR1 MNHEY, CDR2 SVGAGI. Trimming removed 0 bases from V and 0 bases from J, with 6 bases in between. Written as DNA, the CDR3 is TGTGCCAGCAGTTACTCTAGCAGCTCCTACGAGCAGTACTTC. Translating it yields CASSYSSSSYEQYF.

J is TRBJ1-1 and V is TRBV29-1; D gene uncertain. The CDR3 consists of 11 residues. Germline V gives CDR1 SQVTM, CDR2 ANQGSEA. Trimming took off 7 bases at V and 1 base at J, with 7 bases between the two ends. DNA of the CDR3: TGCAGCGCGACGTGGAACACTGAAGCTTTCTTT. Encoded protein: CSATWNTEAFF.

DNA of the CDR3: TGTGCCAGCAGCCCTAGACCCGGGTCCTACGAGCAGTACTTC. Translation gives CASSPRPGSYEQYF. V is TRBV11-3 and J is TRBJ2-7, with unresolved D. V shed 5 bases and J shed 1 base, with 12 bases lying between them. CDR1 SGHNT and CDR2 YENEEA come from the germline V gene. This CDR3 is built from 14 residues.

The chain joins TRBV14 to TRBJ2-5; D possibly matches TRBD1 or TRBD2 (5 bases each). Germline CDR1 SGHDN, CDR2 FVKESK. V was pared by 6 bases and J by 5 bases, with 19 bases between. The CDR3 extends over 15 amino acids. Written as DNA, the CDR3 is TGTGCCAGCAGACACCGGGACCACCCCGGGGAGACCCAGTACTTC. This translates into CASRHRDHPGETQYF.

J is TRBJ2-2 and V is TRBV27; D is undetermined. Trimming left V 2 bases short and J 5 bases short, with 12 bases between. The CDR3 has 15 amino acids. CDR1 MNHEY and CDR2 SMNVEV come from the germline V gene (reference sequence). The CDR3 is CASSLIGIRTGELFF. CDR3 coding DNA: TGTGCCAGCAGTTTAATTGGGATACGTACCGGGGAGCTGTTTTTT.

The chain carries TRBV27 and TRBJ2-2, with D hard to call. The CDR3 sequence is 14 residues long. CDR1 and CDR2 (germline): MNHEY, SMNVEV (reference sequence). The V and J ends lost 5 bases and 1 base respectively, with 8 bases between them. The CDR3 DNA follows: TGTGCCAGCAGTCCCCAATGGAACACCGGGGAGCTGTTTTTT. As protein: CASSPQWNTGELFF.

Concerning this clone: Other DNA variants within this sample encode the same CDR3. The chain uses TRBV30 and TRBJ1-5; D remains unclear. CDR1 and CDR2 from the germline V gene are GTSNPN and SVGIG (reference sequence). This CDR3 is built from 13 residues. V was trimmed by 1 base and J by 3 bases, leaving 7 bases between them. The CDR3 is CAWSGDSNQPQHF. The CDR3 DNA is TGTGCCTGGAGTGGGGATTCCAATCAGCCCCAGCATTTT.

The chain links TRBV4-3 to TRBJ1-2, with 7 bases identical to TRBD1. The CDR3 totals 15 residues. The V and J ends lost 3 bases and 3 bases, in that order; junction bases with no gene match: 7. Germline values: CDR1 LGHNA, CDR2 YSLEER. The CDR3 DNA sequence: TGCGCCAGCAGCCAGCAGCCCGGGACAGACTATGGCTACACCTTC. Protein sequence: CASSQQPGTDYGYTF.

The chain combines TRBV10-3 with TRBJ1-2, with 8 bases matching TRBD1. Germline V gives CDR1 ENHRY, CDR2 SYGVKD. The CDR3 consists of 13 residues. After removal of 4 bases from V and 8 bases from J, the junction contained 6 bases not matched to a gene. The CDR3 loop is CAISAGRGHGYTF. The DNA for the CDR3 is TGTGCCATCAGTGCTGGCAGGGGGCACGGCTACACCTTC.

As DNA, the CDR3 is TGTGCCAGCAGCGCAGGAAATAGCAATCAGCCCCAGCATTTT. It encodes CASSAGNSNQPQHF. The chain joins TRBV7-8 to TRBJ1-5; no firm D call. The CDR3 runs to 14 residues. V lost 5 bases and J lost 0, with 8 bases in between. Germline V lookup: CDR1 SGHVS, CDR2 FQNEAQ.

In DNA form, the CDR3 reads TGTGCCAGTAATCAAGAGAGACAGGGGGTCCACGAGCAGTACTTC. It encodes CASNQERQGVHEQYF. The chain joins TRBV19 to TRBJ2-7; TRBD1 matches 9 bases. Germline V gene sequence: CDR1 LNHDA, CDR2 SQIVND (reference sequence). The CDR3 is 15 residues long. The V and J ends lost 7 bases and 5 bases, in that order; junction bases with no gene match: 12.

The DNA of the CDR3 is TGTGCCACCAGCAGAGATCAGAGTGGCTACACCTTC. Its translation: CATSRDQSGYTF. V usage is TRBV15 and J usage is TRBJ1-2; D is ambiguous. The V and J ends lost 0 bases and 7 bases respectively, with 6 bases between them. CDR3 size: 12 residues. Germline V CDR1 and CDR2: LNHNV, YYDKDF (reference sequence).

This CDR3 reads CASSQATGGFSGNTIYF. The CDR3 DNA reads as TGTGCCAGCAGCCAAGCGACAGGGGGCTTCTCTGGAAACACCATATATTTT. V gene TRBV4-2 combines with J gene TRBJ1-3; TRBD1 agrees at 10 bases. Germline CDR1 is LGHNA and CDR2 is YNFKEQ. This CDR3 comprises 17 residues. J lost 0 bases, V lost 1 base, and 3 bases had no gene match.

The chain recombines TRBV19 with TRBJ1-2; D gene uncertain. This CDR3 comprises 11 residues. V shed 3 bases and J shed 8 bases, with 7 bases lying between them. Germline V lookup: CDR1 LNHDA, CDR2 SQIVND (reference sequence). CDR3 in DNA: TGTGCCAGTAGTATCAGCGGAGGCTACACCTTC. This sequence encodes CASSISGGYTF.

V usage is TRBV6-5 and J usage is TRBJ1-1; maybe TRBD1 (6 bases). There are 15 residues in the CDR3. Germline loops: CDR1 MNHEY, CDR2 SVGAGI. Trimming took 7 bases from V and 5 from J, leaving 20 bases between them. The CDR3 nucleotides are TGTGCCAGCAAACACCTAGGGCAGGGGAGGACTGAAGCTTTCTTT. This gives the protein CASKHLGQGRTEAFF.

This clone was seen a handful of times. The V and J genes are TRBV6-1 and TRBJ2-3; perhaps D is TRBD1 or TRBD2 (5 bases each). CDR1 and CDR2 from the germline V gene are MNHNS and SASEGT. There are 15 residues in the CDR3. Trimming left V 2 bases short and J 2 bases short, with 11 bases between. CDR3 sequence: CASSEWGILTDTQYF. In DNA, the CDR3 is TGTGCCAGCAGTGAATGGGGGATACTCACAGATACGCAGTATTTT.

The J gene is TRBJ2-7, the V gene TRBV6-6, with 7 bases lining up with TRBD2. The trim removed 0 bases at V and 1 base at J, leaving 0 bases unmatched. The CDR3 runs 14 residues. Germline CDR1 is MNHNY and CDR2 is SVGAGI (reference sequence). In DNA, the CDR3 is TGTGCCAGCAGTTACTCTAGCGGGTCCTACGAGCAGTACTTC. Translation gives CASSYSSGSYEQYF.

This clone was detected only a few times. CDR3: CASSLQGANNQPQHF. CDR3 sequence (DNA): TGTGCCAGCAGTCTACAGGGGGCCAATAATCAGCCCCAGCATTTT. The chain joins TRBV27 to TRBJ1-5; TRBD1 aligns across 9 bases. The CDR3 extends over 15 amino acids. The germline CDR1 and CDR2 sequences are MNHEY and SMNVEV (reference sequence). V trimming: 5 bases; J trimming: 4 bases; junction bases outside the gene matches: 6.

This clone was picked up one time. This chain links TRBV6-5 with TRBJ2-1; TRBD1 matches 7 bases. The CDR3 has 14 amino acids. J lost 1 base, V lost 5 bases, and 2 bases had no gene match. Looked up from germline, CDR1 is MNHEY and CDR2 is SVGAGI. CDR3 in amino acids: CASSNRGSYNEQFF. DNA for the CDR3: TGTGCCAGCAGTAACAGGGGTTCCTACAATGAGCAGTTCTTC.

The chain carries TRBV7-3 and TRBJ2-3; 9 bases agree with TRBD2. The trim removed 4 bases at V and 5 bases at J, leaving 10 bases unmatched. The germline V gene has CDR1 SGHTA and CDR2 FQGTGA. This CDR3 contains 16 residues. The DNA of the CDR3 is TGTGCCAGCAGCTCGGCGGGGGGGCAACCCAAAGATACGCAGTATTTT. This gives the protein CASSSAGGQPKDTQYF.